The next 14 T cell receptor beta chains were all read from a single sample in a study of T cells in Graves' hyperthyroidism and ophthalmopathy (dated by TCRdb to between 2017 and 2020). The library was built by means of multiplex PCR. TCRdb names Illumina HiSeq 2000 as the instrument used. The TCR beta CDR3 regions were amplified from RNA transcripts. A first-round RT-PCR of the TCR CDR3 used the HTBI primer set with the Qiagen OneStep RT-PCR kit. The raw public data were reprocessed by TCRdb itself: fastp quality trimming at Q25, MiXCR clonotype calling, in-frame beta chains only. Identical CDR3 protein sequences are pooled into one entry, listed with their most common genes and DNA. For this sample the table gives almost 600,000 distinct CDR3 sequences, of which approximately 15% were detected only once. The ten biggest clones cover roughly 6.2% of the sample. The material sequenced was blood. All receptors derive from a woman under 40 with Graves' hyperthyroidism that later progressed to Graves' ophthalmopathy.

This clonotype appeared many times. This sequence joins TRBV19 and TRBJ1-1; D is ambiguous. CDR3 size: 13 residues. V was clipped by 4 bases and J by 0 bases, with 6 bases between them. From germline, CDR1 is LNHDA and CDR2 SQIVND (reference sequence). DNA for the CDR3: TGTGCCAGTAGTACAACAGTGAACACTGAAGCTTTCTTT. The encoded protein is CASSTTVNTEAFF.

Remarks on this clonotype: It may be a read error: a sequence one base away is much more abundant. V usage is TRBV27 and J usage is TRBJ2-5, with D possibly being TRBD1 or TRBD2 (7 bases each). CDR1 MNHEY and CDR2 SMNVEV come from the germline V gene (reference sequence). This CDR3 contains 15 residues. In nucleotides, the CDR3 is TGTGCCAGCAGTTCCAGGGGGGGGTACCAAAAGACCCAGTACTTC. Residues: CASSSRGGYQKTQYF.

This clonotype came up a few times. This chain links TRBV29-1 with TRBJ2-1; 8 bases line up with TRBD2. V lost 6 bases, J lost 7 bases, and 11 bases stayed unmatched. CDR3 length: 14 residues. Germline CDR1 SQVTM, CDR2 ANQGSEA. CDR3 nucleotide sequence: TGCAGCGTCCGATATCCGGGACTAGAAAATGAGCAGTTCTTC. This translates into CSVRYPGLENEQFF.

This clonotype was recorded at least ten times. The chain employs TRBV19 and TRBJ2-7; D is ambiguous. Germline CDR1 reads LNHDA; CDR2 reads SQIVND (reference sequence). The V gene lost 7 bases and the J gene lost 6 bases, with 19 bases spanning the gap. This CDR3 contains 14 residues. Here the CDR3 reads CASMAPGRTSEQYF. The CDR3, as DNA: TGTGCCAGTATGGCCCCTGGACGAACTTCCGAGCAGTACTTC.

This clonotype has at least ten counts. The V gene is TRBV9, the J gene TRBJ2-7, with no clear D. Germline CDR1 and CDR2: SGDLS and YYNGEE. The V end lost 0 bases, the J end lost 0 bases, and 16 bases lay between the germline ends. CDR3 length: 17 residues. In DNA, the CDR3 is TGTGCCAGCAGCGTAGAAATGGTCCGGGTCCTCTCCTACGAGCAGTACTTC. Protein sequence: CASSVEMVRVLSYEQYF.

This clonotype was seen ten or more times. This chain joins TRBV5-1 and TRBJ2-2, with 14 nucleotides matching TRBD2. CDR1 and CDR2 from the germline V gene are SGHRS and YFSETQ. Losses at the gene ends were 6 bases for V and 6 bases for J; bases not matched to a gene: 13. The CDR3 is made up of 18 amino acids. The CDR3 DNA follows: TGCGCCAGCACCCAATCCGGGACTAGCGGGAGTGGAGCCGGGGAGCTGTTTTTT. Encoded protein: CASTQSGTSGSGAGELFF.

This clonotype was seen ten or more times. The chain combines TRBV5-1 with TRBJ2-1; D not certain. The CDR3 is 14 residues long. Trimming left V 5 bases short and J 0 bases short, with 9 bases between. Germline V gene data show CDR1 as SGHRS and CDR2 as YFSETQ. The chain's CDR3 is CASRKDFSYNEQFF. CDR3 in DNA: TGCGCCAGCAGGAAGGATTTCTCCTACAATGAGCAGTTCTTC.

This clonotype was observed a few times. V is TRBV3-1 and J is TRBJ2-2; D is possibly TRBD2 (6 bases). Trimming stripped 1 base from V and 6 bases from J, with 9 bases between. Germline assignment: CDR1 LGHDT and CDR2 YNNKEL (reference sequence). This CDR3 is 14 amino acids long. The CDR3 loop reads CASSQGWGAGELFF. CDR3 in DNA: TGTGCCAGCAGCCAAGGCTGGGGGGCCGGGGAGCTGTTTTTT.

The V call is TRBV24-1, the J call TRBJ2-1; D gene unclear. The length of the CDR3 is 11 residues. Looked up from germline, CDR1 is KGHDR and CDR2 is SFDVKD. V lost 4 bases to trimming and J lost 8 bases, with 5 bases between them. CDR3 loop: CATSEGDEQFF. Here the CDR3 DNA reads TGTGCCACCAGTGAGGGTGATGAGCAGTTCTTC.

This CDR3 reads CASSYSQSGGLDRTQYF. The CDR3 DNA sequence: TGTGCCAGCAGTTACTCCCAAAGCGGAGGGCTGGACCGGACGCAGTATTTT. The V gene is TRBV6-5, the J gene TRBJ2-3, with TRBD2 as a possible D gene (6 bases). V lost 0 bases and J lost 9, with 22 bases in between. Germline lookup yields CDR1 MNHEY and CDR2 SVGAGI. The CDR3 runs 17 residues.

The chain joins TRBV11-2 to TRBJ2-7; no definite D call. Germline V CDR1 and CDR2: SGHAT, FQNNGV. V was clipped by 5 bases and J by 6 bases, with 14 bases between them. This CDR3 has 13 residues. The CDR3: CASSPTSVREQYF. DNA for the CDR3: TGTGCCAGCAGCCCGACAAGCGTTCGCGAGCAGTACTTC.

This clonotype was recorded at least ten times. The chain employs TRBV7-6 and TRBJ2-7, with 8 positions matching TRBD2. V trimming: 2 bases; J trimming: 5 bases; junction bases outside the gene matches: 5. Germline lookup yields CDR1 SGHVS and CDR2 FNYEAQ. The CDR3 runs to 14 residues. CDR3 amino acids: CASSLMTGGDEQYF. CDR3 nucleotides: TGTGCCAGCAGCTTAATGACGGGAGGGGACGAGCAGTACTTC. The complete variable domain, with remaining parts taken from reference TRBV7-6 and TRBJ2-7, reads GAGVSQSPRYKVTKRGQDVALRCDPISGHVSLYWYRQALGQGPEFLTYFNYEAQQDKSGLPNDRFSAERPEGSISTLTIQRTEQRDSAMYRCASSLMTGGDEQYFGPGTRLTVT.

This clonotype has a count of ten or more. CDR3 in DNA: TGTGCCAGCAGTGCCGGCCTATTTCTGGCACCGACCACCGGGGAGCTGTTTTTT. The encoded protein is CASSAGLFLAPTTGELFF. The chain is built from TRBV27 and TRBJ2-2, with D unclear. Trimming removed 5 bases at V and 4 bases at J, with 23 bases between. Germline CDR1 and CDR2: MNHEY and SMNVEV (reference sequence). This CDR3 comprises 18 residues.

This chain joins TRBV7-9 and TRBJ2-7; D is ambiguous. Germline V gene sequence: CDR1 SEHNR, CDR2 FQNEAQ (reference sequence). V was trimmed by 3 bases and J by 1 base, leaving 7 bases between them. CDR3 size: 13 residues. The CDR3 DNA reads as TGTGCCAGCAGCTTTCCATGGTCCTACGAGCAGTACTTC. Amino acids: CASSFPWSYEQYF.